This section outlines one T cell receptor beta chain sequence together with its context. Its antigen is not identified. The sample is drawn from a study of T cell responses to AZD1222 COVID-19 vaccine. General study points: Two doses of AZD1222 preceded a rise in Spike-specific TCR breadth and depth.

The CDR3 extends over 17 amino acids. V lost 0 bases and J 2 bases, leaving 13 bases between the germline ends. Germline CDR1 SGHVS, CDR2 FNYEAQ. Assay: immunoSEQ multiplex PCR; the TCRdb copy retains only in-frame clones and omits some. The sample includes 85,000 to 130,000 clones, around 91% of them seen just once. This TCR was sampled from an adult in good health. This chain connects TRBV7-6 to TRBJ2-2; D is possibly TRBD2 (6 bases). The specimen was peripheral blood, collected on day 0 of AZD1222 vaccination. The CDR3 DNA reads as TGTGCCAGCAGCTTAGCTGTGTGGGGAGGAAACACCGGGGAGCTGTTTTTT. Translated: CASSLAVWGGNTGELFF.